These 10 T cell receptor beta chains came from one sample sequenced in a study of blood T cell repertoires in COVID-19. TCRdb's copy holds only in-frame clones and misses some; the assay was immunoSEQ multiplex PCR. The data contain 70,000 to 95,000 clones, roughly 80% of them singletons. Sequencing was done on a sample of peripheral blood. Receptors were obtained from a woman aged 70-85 years with active or convalescent COVID-19.

The chain employs TRBV24-1 and TRBJ1-5; D is unresolved. Trimming cost V 3 bases and J 4 bases, with 6 bases left between them. In germline, CDR1 is KGHDR, CDR2 SFDVKD. CDR3 size: 13 residues. The CDR3 DNA reads as TGTGCCACCAGTGATCGCGGTAATCAGCCCCAGCATTTT. It codes for CATSDRGNQPQHF.

The genes are TRBV6-2 or TRBV6-3 and TRBJ2-2; no clear D gene. Germline lookup yields CDR1 MNHEY and CDR2 SVGEGT. CDR3 length: 17 amino acids. V lost 6 bases and J 7 bases, leaving 24 bases between the germline ends. The CDR3 region has the DNA TGTGCCAGCAGCAAGGAGCGCGTACCTATCCGCCGCGGGGAGCTGTTTTTT. It specifies CASSKERVPIRRGELFF.

This chain's CDR3 is CASSLAAGGIPDTEAFF. In nucleotides, the CDR3 is TGTGCCAGCAGCTTGGCCGCGGGGGGCATTCCGGACACTGAAGCTTTCTTT. The rearrangement links TRBV5-5 to TRBJ1-1; D may be TRBD1 (6 bases). V lost 0 bases and J 3 bases, leaving 18 bases between the germline ends. In germline, CDR1 is SGHKS, CDR2 YYEKEE (reference sequence). This CDR3 has 17 amino acids. The complete variable domain, with remaining parts taken from reference TRBV5-5 and TRBJ1-1, reads DAGVTQSPTHLIKTRGQQVTLRCSPISGHKSVSWYQQVLGQGPQFIFQYYEKEERGRGNFPDRFSARQFPNYSSELNVNALLLGDSALYLCASSLAAGGIPDTEAFFGQGTRLTVV.

The V call is TRBV10-1, the J call TRBJ1-1; D is unresolved. The CDR3 is 14 residues long. Between the trimmed V and J ends, which lost 2 bases and 1 base, there was a span of 8 bases. Per germline, CDR1 WNHNN and CDR2 SYGVQD (reference sequence). This CDR3 is CASSEGGSNTEAFF. The DNA of the CDR3 is TGCGCCAGCAGTGAGGGCGGGTCGAACACTGAAGCTTTCTTT.

The sample holds one count of this clone. The chain combines TRBV7-2 with TRBJ1-3, with a tentative D call TRBD1 (6 bases). V was trimmed by 0 bases and J by 0 bases, leaving 9 bases between them. This CDR3 is built from 16 residues. The germline gives CDR1 SGHTA, CDR2 FQGNSA. CDR3 DNA: TGTGCCAGCAGCTTAGCGCTAGGGGGCTCTGGAAACACCATATATTTT. It codes for CASSLALGGSGNTIYF.

The rearrangement links TRBV11-2 to TRBJ2-1; maybe TRBD1 (6 bases). The CDR3 runs to 11 residues. V was shortened by 5 bases and J by 16 bases, with 15 bases between the two germline ends. The germline gives CDR1 SGHAT, CDR2 FQNNGV. The CDR3 is CASSLVGGVFF. In DNA form, the CDR3 reads TGTGCCAGCAGCCTTGTAGGGGGTGTATTCTTC. Filled out from reference TRBV11-2 and TRBJ2-1, the complete variable domain reads EAGVAQSPRYKIIEKRQSVAFWCNPISGHATLYWYQQILGQGPKLLIQFQNNGVVDDSQLPKDRFSAERLKGVDSTLKIQPAKLEDSAVYLCASSLVGGVFFGPGTRLTVL.

The chain links TRBV6-5 to TRBJ2-7; D might be TRBD2 (6 bases). CDR3 length: 15 residues. CDR1 and CDR2 (germline): MNHEY, SVGAGI. V was trimmed by 7 bases and J by 1 base, leaving 17 bases between them. CDR3: CASTLRTGDSYEQYF. In nucleotides, the CDR3 is TGTGCCAGCACCCTAAGGACGGGAGATTCCTACGAGCAGTACTTC.

The chain combines TRBV5-1 with TRBJ2-3; a possible D gene is TRBD2 (5 bases). The V end lost 7 bases, the J end lost 0 bases, and 9 bases lay between the germline ends. Germline CDR1 is SGHRS and CDR2 is YFSETQ. The CDR3 loop spans 13 amino acids. CDR3 amino acids: CASFRGSTDTQYF. The CDR3 DNA reads TGCGCCAGCTTTCGAGGGAGCACAGATACGCAGTATTTT.

The rearrangement links TRBV29-1 to TRBJ2-1; 8 positions agree with TRBD1. Trimming at V came to 4 bases and at J to 5 bases, leaving 10 bases not matched to a gene. Germline V CDR1 and CDR2: SQVTM, ANQGSEA. The CDR3 has 15 residues. CDR3 sequence: CSVVYLGQGNNEQFF. The CDR3, as DNA: TGCAGCGTTGTTTACCTCGGACAGGGTAACAATGAGCAGTTCTTC.

The genes are TRBV6-5 and TRBJ2-5; no firm D call. Germline CDR1 reads MNHEY; CDR2 reads SVGAGI. Trimming cost V 7 bases and J 1 base, with 13 bases left between them. This CDR3 spans 14 amino acids. The DNA for the CDR3 is TGTGCCAGCACTAGACGACTCCTCCAAGAGACCCAGTACTTC. This translates into CASTRRLLQETQYF.